These 23 T cell receptor beta chains share one sample of origin, sequenced in a study of blood T cell repertoires in COVID-19 (dated by TCRdb to the early 2020s). The protocol used for the library was the immunoSEQ multiplex PCR assay. TCRdb took over this immuneACCESS table, retaining in-frame rearrangements with V and J assigned. Such tables are incomplete; in checked studies, under half of the missing clones stem from an unresolved V gene, and the remainder is unexplained. The sample has around 200,000 clones on record, 75% to 90% of them singletons. The biggest ten clones account for roughly 4.5% of the sample. Sequencing was carried out using PBMCs or T cells enriched from blood (not recorded which). The receptors originated from a woman aged 30 to 39 who had been exposed to COVID-19.

This chain uses TRBV18 with TRBJ1-6; 10 nucleotides line up with TRBD1. Germline assignment: CDR1 KGHSH and CDR2 LQKENI. V shed 3 bases and J 13 bases; nucleotides not matched to a gene: 6. This CDR3 is built from 14 residues. The CDR3 is CASSPGTGVTPLHF. CDR3 nucleotides: TGTGCCAGCTCACCCGGGACAGGGGTTACGCCCCTCCACTTT.

This chain uses TRBV28 with TRBJ1-2; the D gene is possibly TRBD1 (5 bases). Germline V gives CDR1 MDHEN, CDR2 SYDVKM. V was pared by 8 bases and J by 0 bases, with 22 bases between. CDR3 length: 17 amino acids. For the CDR3, the DNA is TGTGCCAGCGGCTCACCACGGGGGTTCCACACTAACTATGGCTACACCTTC. It specifies CASGSPRGFHTNYGYTF.

In DNA, the CDR3 is TGTGCCAGCAGCCAAGATCGAGGGACTACGCGGGAGCAGTACTTC. It yields the protein CASSQDRGTTREQYF. The rearrangement uses TRBV3-1 (or the pseudogene TRBV3-2) and TRBJ2-7, with TRBD2 identical over 7 bases. CDR3 length: 15 residues. The V gene end was trimmed by 0 bases and the J gene end by 7 bases; junction bases not matched to a gene: 9. Germline CDR1 reads LGHDT; CDR2 reads YNNKEL (reference sequence).

This CDR3 is CASSQVSSGNTIYF. Written as DNA, the CDR3 is TGTGCCAGCAGCCAAGTTAGCTCTGGAAACACCATATATTTT. The chain links TRBV3-1 (or the pseudogene TRBV3-2) to TRBJ1-3, with D uncertain. CDR1 is LGHDT and CDR2 is YNNKEL in the germline V gene (reference sequence). The ends were cut back, 1 base at V and 0 bases at J, with 4 bases in the middle. The CDR3 sequence is 14 residues long.

V is TRBV28 and J is TRBJ1-6; the D is unclear. V was pared by 3 bases and J by 11 bases, with 20 bases between. Germline CDR1 MDHEN, CDR2 SYDVKM. The CDR3 is 16 residues long. The CDR3 reads CASSFLAGEGQTPLHF. CDR3 nucleotide sequence: TGTGCCAGCAGTTTTTTGGCGGGTGAGGGCCAAACACCCCTCCACTTT.

This sequence joins TRBV10-1 and TRBJ2-1, with 7 bases identical to TRBD2. J gave up 8 bases and V 4 bases, and 11 bases lay outside the gene matches. Germline V gene sequence: CDR1 WNHNN, CDR2 SYGVQD (reference sequence). The CDR3 extends over 15 amino acids. The CDR3 protein is CASSVQAGRVDEQFF. In DNA form, the CDR3 reads TGCGCCAGCAGTGTTCAGGCGGGGAGGGTCGATGAGCAGTTCTTC.

With regard to this clone: Distinct nucleotide sequences in the sample also encode this CDR3. The CDR3 bases are TGCGCCAGCAGCTTGGCCGGAAGCGGGGGAACAGATACGCAGTATTTT. This codes for CASSLAGSGGTDTQYF. The J gene is TRBJ2-3, the V gene TRBV5-1; 8 bases are shared with TRBD2. Germline loops: CDR1 SGHRS, CDR2 YFSETQ. V shed 0 bases, J shed 3 bases, and the junction held 6 bases outside the gene matches. The CDR3 has 16 amino acids.

This chain connects TRBV6-1 to TRBJ1-2; D uncertain. The V gene's germline CDR1 is MNHNS and CDR2 SASEGT. Trimming removed 2 bases at V and 6 bases at J, with 10 bases between. The CDR3 is 13 residues long. Written as DNA, the CDR3 is TGTGCCAGCAGTGAACGGGTATACGATGGCTACACCTTC. Encoded protein: CASSERVYDGYTF.

The chain has TRBV11-1 and TRBJ2-7; D may be TRBD1 (5 bases). V dropped 4 bases and J dropped 3 bases, with 16 bases sitting between them. This CDR3 is built from 15 residues. Germline V lookup: CDR1 SGHAT, CDR2 FQDESV (reference sequence). The CDR3, as DNA: TGTGCCAGCAGCTATGTCCAGGGCTTTAACTACGAGCAGTACTTC. It encodes CASSYVQGFNYEQYF.

The chain uses TRBV2 and TRBJ2-7, with 7 bases that match TRBD1. The CDR3 is made up of 17 amino acids. Germline V gene sequence: CDR1 SNHLY, CDR2 FYNNEI. Trimming cost V 0 bases and J 0 bases; bases outside gene matches: 8. CDR3 sequence: CASSEAVTGLSSYEQYF. CDR3 nucleotide sequence: TGTGCCAGCAGTGAAGCTGTGACAGGGCTGAGCTCCTACGAGCAGTACTTC. Full variable domain (remainder filled in from reference TRBV2 and TRBJ2-7): EPEVTQTPSHQVTQMGQEVILRCVPISNHLYFYWYRQILGQKVEFLVSFYNNEISEKSEIFDDQFSVERPDGSNFTLKIRSTKLEDSAMYFCASSEAVTGLSSYEQYFGPGTRLTVT.

The J gene is TRBJ2-7, the V gene TRBV6-5; D may be TRBD2 (5 bases). The CDR3 is 14 amino acids. Between the trimmed V and J ends, which lost 0 bases and 3 bases, there was a span of 9 bases. The germline V gene has CDR1 MNHEY and CDR2 SVGAGI. Here the CDR3 reads CASSYSTGNYEQYF. The CDR3 coding sequence is TGTGCCAGCAGTTACTCGACCGGGAACTACGAGCAGTACTTC.

The chain recombines TRBV5-5 with TRBJ2-1, with 7 positions matching TRBD1. V lost 3 bases to trimming and J lost 0 bases; unmatched junction nucleotides: 3. This CDR3 spans 15 amino acids. The germline gives CDR1 SGHKS, CDR2 YYEKEE (reference sequence). CDR3 residues: CASSSGQSSYNEQFF. CDR3 bases: TGTGCCAGCAGCTCGGGACAGAGCTCCTACAATGAGCAGTTCTTC. The full variable domain, in which reference TRBV5-5 and TRBJ2-1 provide the parts outside the CDR3, is DAGVTQSPTHLIKTRGQQVTLRCSPISGHKSVSWYQQVLGQGPQFIFQYYEKEERGRGNFPDRFSARQFPNYSSELNVNALLLGDSALYLCASSSGQSSYNEQFFGPGTRLTVL.

The V call is TRBV27, the J call TRBJ1-6; D possibly corresponds to TRBD1 (5 bases). Trimming took off 0 bases at V and 9 bases at J, with 6 bases between the two ends. Germline values: CDR1 MNHEY, CDR2 SMNVEV (reference sequence). This CDR3 is 13 amino acids long. CDR3 nucleotides: TGTGCCAGCAGTTTATCGGGGCTTTCACCCCTCCACTTT. It is translated as CASSLSGLSPLHF.

This clone was detected only once. The chain couples TRBV6-1 to TRBJ2-7; D perhaps matches TRBD2 (5 bases). Germline loops: CDR1 MNHNS, CDR2 SASEGT. Trimming took off 3 bases at V and 3 bases at J, with 15 bases between the two ends. This CDR3 has 15 residues. This CDR3 reads CASSEREGLNYEQYF. CDR3 sequence (DNA): TGTGCCAGCAGTGAGCGAGAGGGCCTAAACTACGAGCAGTACTTC.

The V and J genes are TRBV5-5 and TRBJ1-1; D possibly corresponds to TRBD1 (5 bases). CDR3 size: 14 residues. Germline CDR1 and CDR2: SGHKS and YYEKEE (reference sequence). Trimming took off 4 bases at V and 0 bases at J, with 10 bases between the two ends. The CDR3 region has the DNA TGTGCCAGCAGCACCGGGACTGTGAACACTGAAGCTTTCTTT. This gives the protein CASSTGTVNTEAFF. The full variable domain, its missing parts supplied by reference TRBV5-5 and TRBJ1-1, is DAGVTQSPTHLIKTRGQQVTLRCSPISGHKSVSWYQQVLGQGPQFIFQYYEKEERGRGNFPDRFSARQFPNYSSELNVNALLLGDSALYLCASSTGTVNTEAFFGQGTRLTVV.

J is TRBJ2-1 and V is TRBV6-5; a possible D gene is TRBD2 (6 bases). The V gene lost 4 bases and the J gene lost 7 bases, with 8 bases spanning the gap. CDR3 length: 12 amino acids. Per germline, CDR1 MNHEY and CDR2 SVGAGI. CDR3 DNA sequence: TGTGCCAGCAGTTCCGGGGGAAATGAGCAGTTCTTC. Its translation: CASSSGGNEQFF.

This clone turned up a few times. V gene TRBV10-1 combines with J gene TRBJ1-1; 7 bases align to TRBD1. CDR1 WNHNN and CDR2 SYGVQD come from the germline V gene (reference sequence). CDR3 length equals 14 residues. The V and J ends lost 5 bases and 4 bases, in that order; junction bases with no gene match: 7. CDR3 in amino acids: CASSSNRGGTEAFF. CDR3 bases: TGCGCCAGCAGTTCAAACAGGGGCGGCACTGAAGCTTTCTTT.

The rearrangement uses TRBV9 and TRBJ2-6; 9 bases are shared with TRBD1. Germline-derived CDR1 and CDR2 are SGDLS and YYNGEE. This CDR3 has 17 amino acids. The J segment lost 1 base and the V segment lost 3 bases, leaving 5 bases of the junction unmatched. Here the CDR3 DNA reads TGTGCCAGCAGCGAGGGACAGGGCCAATCTGGGGCCAACGTCCTGACTTTC. Residues: CASSEGQGQSGANVLTF.

The chain couples TRBV24-1 to TRBJ2-2; D unclear. Per germline, CDR1 KGHDR and CDR2 SFDVKD. The length of the CDR3 is 14 residues. V dropped 4 bases and J dropped 3 bases, with 8 bases sitting between them. CDR3 sequence reads: CATSERTYTGELFF. CDR3 coding DNA: TGTGCCACCAGTGAACGTACATACACCGGGGAGCTGTTTTTT.

With regard to this clone: Given the absence of the conserved phenylalanine or tryptophan at the CDR3 end, a read error is likely. No DNA is shown, since the ends of the CDR3 on it are uncertain; the CDR3 is the one TCRdb lists. V usage is TRBV23-1 and J usage is TRBJ2-7; TRBD1, the D gene given by the table, was not confirmed from the DNA. TRBV23-1 is an ORF, and what it does is uncertain. The CDR3 adds up to 13 amino acids, both ends counted. The CDR3 sequence is CASSRRDSGDGVR.

The genes are TRBV18 and TRBJ2-3; 7 bases align to TRBD1. The CDR3 totals 17 residues. V lost 2 bases, J lost 8 bases, and 16 bases stayed unmatched. Germline values: CDR1 KGHSH, CDR2 LQKENI. DNA for the CDR3: TGTGCCAGCTCACCAATTTTAAAAGGACAGGACTTTGGTACGCAGTATTTT. Translating gives CASSPILKGQDFGTQYF.

This sequence joins TRBV5-1 and TRBJ1-1; the D gene is possibly TRBD1 (5 bases). CDR1 and CDR2 from the germline V gene are SGHRS and YFSETQ. The V and J ends lost 5 bases and 7 bases respectively, with 18 bases between them. CDR3 size: 14 residues. The CDR3 protein is CASSPTGNPLEAFF. DNA for the CDR3: TGCGCCAGCAGTCCAACAGGAAATCCGCTTGAAGCTTTCTTT.

The V gene is TRBV24-1, the J gene TRBJ1-1, with D unclear. The CDR3 has 12 residues. Deletions cut 5 bases from V and 3 bases from J, with 6 bases between. The V gene's germline CDR1 is KGHDR and CDR2 SFDVKD. The CDR3 bases are TGTGCCACCAGTGCCCGGGACACTGAAGCTTTCTTT. This encodes CATSARDTEAFF.